A single sample is the source of the 10 T cell receptor beta chains below, sequenced in a study of T cells after yellow fever vaccination. TCRdb re-called the 5' RACE reads with MiXCR, one entry per CDR3 protein. Among more than 300,000 distinct CDR3 sequences, roughly 6.8% were seen once, and the ten largest hold roughly 19%. The sequences come from PBMCs, collected more than 40 days after the first yellow fever vaccination. These receptors all stem from a man between 18 and 35 years old who received the YFV17D yellow fever vaccine.

The gene calls are TRBV6-5 and TRBJ2-1, with TRBD2 matching 10 bases. This CDR3 spans 15 amino acids. Trimming cost V 6 bases and J 5 bases; bases outside gene matches: 7. Germline V gene data show CDR1 as MNHEY and CDR2 as SVGAGI. CDR3 residues: CASSYSGGLDNEQFF. In nucleotides, the CDR3 is TGTGCCAGCAGCTATAGCGGGGGGCTCGACAATGAGCAGTTCTTC.

This clonotype showed up just a few times. V usage is TRBV5-1 and J usage is TRBJ1-2; D is unclear. V was trimmed by 4 bases and J by 4 bases, leaving 8 bases between them. The CDR3 runs to 12 residues. CDR1 is SGHRS, CDR2 YFSETQ, per germline. The CDR3 DNA reads as TGCGCCAGCAGCGAAGGCCGCTATGGCTACACCTTC. It codes for CASSEGRYGYTF.

This clonotype has only a few counts. The chain combines TRBV4-3 with TRBJ1-5; 7 bases map to TRBD1. The CDR3 is 14 residues long. V was pared by 0 bases and J by 12 bases, with 8 bases of the junction left unmatched. CDR1 and CDR2 from the germline V gene are LGHNA and YSLEER. CDR3 amino acids: CASSQDRGPLIQHF. As DNA, the CDR3 is TGCGCCAGCAGCCAAGATAGGGGGCCTTTGATCCAGCATTTT.

This clonotype appeared a few times. This chain uses TRBV28 with TRBJ2-3; D not resolved. The CDR3 spans 15 residues. V lost 3 bases and J 3 bases, leaving 13 bases between the germline ends. Germline loops: CDR1 MDHEN, CDR2 SYDVKM. The CDR3: CASSFGTVDTDTQYF. For the CDR3, the DNA is TGTGCCAGCAGTTTTGGAACAGTAGATACAGATACGCAGTATTTT.

The chain carries TRBV6-2 or TRBV6-3 and TRBJ2-7; 8 bases align to TRBD2. V was pared by 11 bases and J by 2 bases, with 8 bases of the junction left unmatched. Germline V gene lookup returns CDR1 MNHEY and CDR2 SVGEGT. The CDR3 runs to 13 residues. CDR3 sequence: CASGLALTYEQYF. As DNA, the CDR3 is TGTGCCTCTGGACTAGCCCTAACCTACGAGCAGTACTTC.

This clonotype was picked up a small number of times. The chain is built from TRBV5-4 and TRBJ1-1, with D possibly being TRBD1 (5 bases). V was pared by 4 bases and J by 4 bases, with 17 bases between. In germline, CDR1 is SGHNT, CDR2 YYREEE (reference sequence). This CDR3 is built from 15 residues. CDR3 region: CASSDKGRLGTEAFF. The CDR3 nucleotides read TGTGCCAGCAGCGACAAGGGGAGGTTGGGCACTGAAGCTTTCTTT.

This sequence joins TRBV6-2 or TRBV6-3 and TRBJ1-1; 12 nucleotides agree with TRBD1. CDR1 is MNHEY and CDR2 is SVGEGT in the germline V gene. V dropped 2 bases and J dropped 0; count of bases not matched to a gene: 4. The CDR3 spans 17 residues. The CDR3 DNA reads as TGTGCCAGCAGTTACCCCCGGGACAGGGGGCTGAACACTGAAGCTTTCTTT. Protein sequence: CASSYPRDRGLNTEAFF.

This clonotype was found many times. The chain links TRBV28 to TRBJ1-5; no definite D call. Germline V gene sequence: CDR1 MDHEN, CDR2 SYDVKM. The CDR3 spans 12 residues. The V and J ends lost 4 bases and 6 bases respectively, with 7 bases between them. DNA of the CDR3: TGTGCCAGCAGTTCCCCAAGTCAGCCCCAGCATTTT. Translation: CASSSPSQPQHF.

This clonotype was counted a few times. V and J are TRBV7-2 and TRBJ2-2, with 9 bases fitting TRBD2. The CDR3 covers 15 residues. After removal of 5 bases from V and 6 bases from J, the junction contained 7 bases not matched to a gene. CDR1 is SGHTA, CDR2 FQGNSA, per germline. DNA of the CDR3: TGTGCCAGCAGCCTCACGCGGACTAGCGCCGGGGAGCTGTTTTTT. It specifies CASSLTRTSAGELFF. The full variable domain, completed using reference TRBV7-2 and TRBJ2-2, is GAGVSQSPSNKVTEKGKDVELRCDPISGHTALYWYRQSLGQGLEFLIYFQGNSAPDKSGLPSDRFSAERTGGSVSTLTIQRTQQEDSAVYLCASSLTRTSAGELFFGEGSRLTVL.

The chain joins TRBV12-3 or TRBV12-4 to TRBJ1-2; D unresolved. V was clipped by 2 bases and J by 2 bases, with 9 bases between them. This CDR3 has 14 amino acids. Here the CDR3 reads CASSLPTANYGYTF. The CDR3 DNA is TGTGCCAGCAGTTTACCGACGGCCAACTATGGCTACACCTTC.